This TCR beta chain was found in a study of T cell responses to AZD1222 COVID-19 vaccine. Measured with immunoSEQ multiplex PCR; TCRdb has only the in-frame clones, and not every one. Of around 120,000 clones detected, about 89% appear once; the ten largest clones hold around 10%. The receptor was isolated from an adult in good health. The specimen comprised peripheral blood, sampled on day 0 of MenACWY control vaccination.

The CDR3: CASSLALLGDTQYF. DNA for the CDR3: TGCGCCAGCAGCTTGGCCCTATTGGGGGATACGCAGTATTTT. The chain recombines TRBV5-1 with TRBJ2-3; D remains unclear. This CDR3 has 14 residues. The germline V gene has CDR1 SGHRS and CDR2 YFSETQ. V was trimmed by 0 bases and J by 6 bases, leaving 11 bases between them.